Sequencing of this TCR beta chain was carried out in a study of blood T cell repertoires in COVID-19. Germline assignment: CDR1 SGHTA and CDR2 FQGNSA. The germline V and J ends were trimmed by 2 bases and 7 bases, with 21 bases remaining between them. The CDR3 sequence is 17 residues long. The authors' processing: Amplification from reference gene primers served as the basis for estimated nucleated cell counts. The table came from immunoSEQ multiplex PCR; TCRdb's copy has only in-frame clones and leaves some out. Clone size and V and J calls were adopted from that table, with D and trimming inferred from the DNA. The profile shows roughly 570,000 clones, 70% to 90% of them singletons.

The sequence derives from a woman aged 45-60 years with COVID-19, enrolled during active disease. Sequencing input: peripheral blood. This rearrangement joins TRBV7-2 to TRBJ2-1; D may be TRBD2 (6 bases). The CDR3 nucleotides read TGTGCCAGCAGCTTACACAATCCCGGGACTGGGAGTAATGAGCAGTTCTTC. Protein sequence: CASSLHNPGTGSNEQFF.